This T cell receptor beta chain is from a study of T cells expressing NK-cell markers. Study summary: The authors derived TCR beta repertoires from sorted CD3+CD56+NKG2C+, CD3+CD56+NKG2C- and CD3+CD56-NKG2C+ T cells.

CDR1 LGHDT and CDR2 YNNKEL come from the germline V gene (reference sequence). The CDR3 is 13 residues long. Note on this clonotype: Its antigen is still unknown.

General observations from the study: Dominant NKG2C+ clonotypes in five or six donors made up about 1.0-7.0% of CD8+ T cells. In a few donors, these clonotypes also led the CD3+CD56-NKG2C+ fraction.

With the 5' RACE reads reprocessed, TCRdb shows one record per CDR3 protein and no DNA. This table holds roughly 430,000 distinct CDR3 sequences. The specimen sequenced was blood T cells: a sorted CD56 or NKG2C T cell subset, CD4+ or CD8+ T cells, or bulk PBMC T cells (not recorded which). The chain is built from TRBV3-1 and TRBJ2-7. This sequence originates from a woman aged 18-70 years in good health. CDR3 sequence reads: CASSHLDSNEQYF.